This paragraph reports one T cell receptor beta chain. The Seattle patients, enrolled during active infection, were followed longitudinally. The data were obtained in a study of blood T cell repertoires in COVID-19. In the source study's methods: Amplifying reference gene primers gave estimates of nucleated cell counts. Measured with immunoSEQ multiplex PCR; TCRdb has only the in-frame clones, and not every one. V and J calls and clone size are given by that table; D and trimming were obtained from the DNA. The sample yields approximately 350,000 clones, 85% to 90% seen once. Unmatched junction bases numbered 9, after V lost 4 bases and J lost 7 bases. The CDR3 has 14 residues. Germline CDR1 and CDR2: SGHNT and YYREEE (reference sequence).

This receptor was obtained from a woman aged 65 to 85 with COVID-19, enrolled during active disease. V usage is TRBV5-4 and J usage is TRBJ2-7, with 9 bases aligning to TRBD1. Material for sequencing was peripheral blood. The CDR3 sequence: CASSLQQGAGEQYF. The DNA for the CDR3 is TGTGCCAGCAGCCTCCAACAGGGGGCGGGGGAGCAGTACTTC.